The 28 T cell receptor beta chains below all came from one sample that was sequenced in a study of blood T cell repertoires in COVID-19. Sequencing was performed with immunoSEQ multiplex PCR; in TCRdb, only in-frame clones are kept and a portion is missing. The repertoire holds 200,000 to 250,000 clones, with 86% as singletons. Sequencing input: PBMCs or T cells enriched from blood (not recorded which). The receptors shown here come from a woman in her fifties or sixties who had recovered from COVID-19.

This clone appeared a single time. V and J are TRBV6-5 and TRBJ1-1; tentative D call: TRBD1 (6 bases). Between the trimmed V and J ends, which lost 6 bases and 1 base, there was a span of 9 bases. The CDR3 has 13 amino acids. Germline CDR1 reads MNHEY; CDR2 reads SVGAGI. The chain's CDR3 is CASRATGNTEAFF. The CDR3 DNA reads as TGTGCCAGCAGAGCGACAGGGAACACTGAAGCTTTCTTT.

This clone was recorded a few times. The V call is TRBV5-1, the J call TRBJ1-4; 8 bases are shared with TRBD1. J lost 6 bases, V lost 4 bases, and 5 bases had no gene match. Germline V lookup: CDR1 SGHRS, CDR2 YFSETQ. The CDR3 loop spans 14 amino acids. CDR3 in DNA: TGCGCCAGCAGCGGCAGGGGGCTTGATGAAAAACTGTTTTTT. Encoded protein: CASSGRGLDEKLFF. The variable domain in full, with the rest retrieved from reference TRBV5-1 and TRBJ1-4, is KAGVTQTPRYLIKTRGQQVTLSCSPISGHRSVSWYQQTPGQGLQFLFEYFSETQRNKGNFPGRFSGRQFSNSRSEMNVSTLELGDSALYLCASSGRGLDEKLFFGSGTQLSVL.

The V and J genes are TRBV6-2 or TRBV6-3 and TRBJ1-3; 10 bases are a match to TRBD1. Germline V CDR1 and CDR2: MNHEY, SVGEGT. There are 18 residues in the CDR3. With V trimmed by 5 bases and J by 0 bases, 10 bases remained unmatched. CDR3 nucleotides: TGTGCCAGCAGTACCGACAGGGGGCTCCCGAGCTCTGGAAACACCATATATTTT. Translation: CASSTDRGLPSSGNTIYF.

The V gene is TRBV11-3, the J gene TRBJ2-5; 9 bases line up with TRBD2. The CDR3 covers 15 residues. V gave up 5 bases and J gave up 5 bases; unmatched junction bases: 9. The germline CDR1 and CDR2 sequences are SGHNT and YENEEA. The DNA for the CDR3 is TGTGCCAGCAGCCTGGCGGGGGGGGCGGCGGAGACCCAGTACTTC. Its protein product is CASSLAGGAAETQYF.

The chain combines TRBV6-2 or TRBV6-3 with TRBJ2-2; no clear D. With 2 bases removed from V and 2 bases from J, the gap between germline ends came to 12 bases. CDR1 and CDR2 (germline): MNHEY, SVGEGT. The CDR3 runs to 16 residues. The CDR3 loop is CASSYGDNGNTGELFF. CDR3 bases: TGTGCCAGCAGTTACGGCGACAATGGCAACACCGGGGAGCTGTTTTTT.

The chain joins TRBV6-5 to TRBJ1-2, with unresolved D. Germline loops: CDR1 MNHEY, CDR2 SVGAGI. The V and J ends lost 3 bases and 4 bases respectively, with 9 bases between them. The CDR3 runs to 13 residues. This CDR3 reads CASSYGGGYGYTF. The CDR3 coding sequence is TGTGCCAGCAGTTATGGTGGCGGCTATGGCTACACCTTC.

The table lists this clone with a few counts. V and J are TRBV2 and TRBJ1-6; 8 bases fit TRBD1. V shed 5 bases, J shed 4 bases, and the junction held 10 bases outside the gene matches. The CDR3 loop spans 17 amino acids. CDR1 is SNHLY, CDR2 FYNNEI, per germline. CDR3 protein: CASSRDRRGGYNSPLHF. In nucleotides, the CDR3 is TGTGCCAGCAGTCGGGACAGGCGGGGAGGGTATAATTCACCCCTCCACTTT.

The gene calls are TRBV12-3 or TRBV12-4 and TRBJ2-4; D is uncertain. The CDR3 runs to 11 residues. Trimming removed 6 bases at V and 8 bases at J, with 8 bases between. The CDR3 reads CASSPRDIQYF. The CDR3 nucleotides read TGTGCCAGCAGCCCGCGAGACATTCAGTACTTC.

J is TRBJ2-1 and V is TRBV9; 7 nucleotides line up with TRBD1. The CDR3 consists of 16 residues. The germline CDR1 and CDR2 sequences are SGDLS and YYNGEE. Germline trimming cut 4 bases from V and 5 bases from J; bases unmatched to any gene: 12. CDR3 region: CASSPRSQGTHNEQFF. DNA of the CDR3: TGTGCCAGCAGCCCGCGTTCACAGGGGACCCACAATGAGCAGTTCTTC.

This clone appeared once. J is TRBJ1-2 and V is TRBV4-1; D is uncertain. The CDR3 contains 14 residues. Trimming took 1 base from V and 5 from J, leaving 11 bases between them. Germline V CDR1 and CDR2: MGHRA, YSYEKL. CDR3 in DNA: TGCGCCAGCAGCCAAGTAACCGCCGCGTATGGCTACACCTTC. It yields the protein CASSQVTAAYGYTF.

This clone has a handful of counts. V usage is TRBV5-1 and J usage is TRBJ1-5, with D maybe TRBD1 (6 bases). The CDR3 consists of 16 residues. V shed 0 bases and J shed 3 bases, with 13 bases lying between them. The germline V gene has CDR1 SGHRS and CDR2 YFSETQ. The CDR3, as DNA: TGCGCCAGCAGCTTGGCCGGGGGGGCGGACAATCAGCCCCAGCATTTT. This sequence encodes CASSLAGGADNQPQHF.

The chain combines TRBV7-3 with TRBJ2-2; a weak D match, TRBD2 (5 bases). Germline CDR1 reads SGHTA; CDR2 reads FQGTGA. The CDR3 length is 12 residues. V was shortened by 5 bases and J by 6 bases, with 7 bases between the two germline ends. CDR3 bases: TGTGCCAGCAGCCGGGGTGCCGGGGAGCTGTTTTTT. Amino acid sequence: CASSRGAGELFF. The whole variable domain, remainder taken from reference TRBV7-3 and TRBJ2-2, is GAGVSQTPSNKVTEKGKYVELRCDPISGHTALYWYRQSLGQGPEFLIYFQGTGAADDSGLPNDRFFAVRPEGSVSTLKIQRTERGDSAVYLCASSRGAGELFFGEGSRLTVL.

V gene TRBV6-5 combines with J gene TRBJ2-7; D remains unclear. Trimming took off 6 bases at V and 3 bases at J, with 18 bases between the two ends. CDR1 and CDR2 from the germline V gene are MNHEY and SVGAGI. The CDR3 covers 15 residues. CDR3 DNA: TGTGCCAGCAGGCCGCTTAGTTTCGGCGGCTACGAGCAGTACTTC. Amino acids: CASRPLSFGGYEQYF.

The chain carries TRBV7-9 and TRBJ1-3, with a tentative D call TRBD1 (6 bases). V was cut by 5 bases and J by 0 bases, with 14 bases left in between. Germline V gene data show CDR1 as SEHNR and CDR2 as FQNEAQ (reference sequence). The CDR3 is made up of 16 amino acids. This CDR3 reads CASSPRQARSGNTIYF. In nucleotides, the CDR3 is TGTGCCAGCAGCCCCAGACAGGCCCGCTCTGGAAACACCATATATTTT.

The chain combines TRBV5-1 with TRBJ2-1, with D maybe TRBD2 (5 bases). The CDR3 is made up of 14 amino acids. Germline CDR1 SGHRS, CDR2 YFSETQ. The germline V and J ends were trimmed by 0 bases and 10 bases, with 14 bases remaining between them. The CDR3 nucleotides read TGCGCCAGCAGCTTGGTGGAGGCGCAATTGGAGCAGTTCTTC. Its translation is CASSLVEAQLEQFF.

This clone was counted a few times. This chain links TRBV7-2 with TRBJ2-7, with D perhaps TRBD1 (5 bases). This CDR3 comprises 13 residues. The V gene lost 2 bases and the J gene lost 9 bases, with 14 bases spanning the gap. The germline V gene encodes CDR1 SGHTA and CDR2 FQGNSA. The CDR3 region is CASSLTTVGRQYF. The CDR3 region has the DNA TGTGCCAGCAGCTTAACTACAGTGGGGCGGCAGTACTTC.

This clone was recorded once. In DNA form, the CDR3 reads TGCAGCGTGAGGGGACAGGTCGACTACGAGCAGTACTTC. This sequence encodes CSVRGQVDYEQYF. The chain joins TRBV29-1 to TRBJ2-7, with TRBD1 matching 8 bases. Germline V gene lookup returns CDR1 SQVTM and CDR2 ANQGSEA. The CDR3 runs to 13 residues. Germline trimming cut 6 bases from V and 3 bases from J; bases unmatched to any gene: 7.

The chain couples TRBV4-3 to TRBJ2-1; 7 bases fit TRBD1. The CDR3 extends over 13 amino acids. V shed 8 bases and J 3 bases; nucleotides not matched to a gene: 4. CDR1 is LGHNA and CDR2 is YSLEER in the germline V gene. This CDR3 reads CASRNRGYNEQFF. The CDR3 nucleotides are TGCGCCAGCCGCAACAGGGGCTACAATGAGCAGTTCTTC.

CDR3 nucleotides: TGTGCCAGCGTCAGGACAGGGGGCAATGAGCAGTTCTTC. It translates to CASVRTGGNEQFF. The J gene is TRBJ2-1, the V gene TRBV4-2; 10 bases align to TRBD1. CDR1 and CDR2 (germline): LGHNA, YNFKEQ. Germline trimming cut 8 bases from V and 6 bases from J; bases unmatched to any gene: 4. The length of the CDR3 is 13 residues.

Here the CDR3 DNA reads TGTGCCAGCAGCAAAGACGCTAGAGGCGAGCAGTACTTC. It codes for CASSKDARGEQYF. This chain links TRBV11-3 with TRBJ2-7; D gene uncertain. The CDR3 has 13 amino acids. Germline loops: CDR1 SGHNT, CDR2 YENEEA. The V and J ends lost 5 bases and 6 bases respectively, with 14 bases between them.

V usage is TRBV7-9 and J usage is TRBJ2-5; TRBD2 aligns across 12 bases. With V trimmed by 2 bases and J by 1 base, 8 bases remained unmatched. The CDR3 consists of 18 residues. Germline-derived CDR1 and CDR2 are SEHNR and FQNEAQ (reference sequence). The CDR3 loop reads CASSLLLAGGPTQETQYF. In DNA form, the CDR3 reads TGTGCCAGCAGCTTACTACTAGCGGGGGGACCTACCCAAGAGACCCAGTACTTC.

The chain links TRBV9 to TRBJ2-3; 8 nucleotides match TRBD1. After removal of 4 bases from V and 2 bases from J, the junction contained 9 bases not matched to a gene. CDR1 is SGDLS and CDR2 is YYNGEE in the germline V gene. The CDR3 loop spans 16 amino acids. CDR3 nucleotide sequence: TGTGCCAGCAGCCCGCGACAGGGGAAAAACACAGATACGCAGTATTTT. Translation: CASSPRQGKNTDTQYF.

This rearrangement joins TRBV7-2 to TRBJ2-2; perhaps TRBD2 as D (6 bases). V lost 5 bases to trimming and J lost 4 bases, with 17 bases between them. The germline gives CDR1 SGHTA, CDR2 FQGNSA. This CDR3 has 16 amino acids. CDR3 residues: CASSRLAGLGTGELFF. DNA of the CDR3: TGTGCCAGCAGCAGGCTGGCGGGGCTGGGCACCGGGGAGCTGTTTTTT.

The CDR3 loop is CASSHLADYNEQFF. DNA for the CDR3: TGTGCCAGCAGCCACTTGGCGGACTACAATGAGCAGTTCTTC. The chain has TRBV3-1 (or the pseudogene TRBV3-2) and TRBJ2-1; D gene ambiguous. The CDR3 runs 14 residues. V lost 3 bases, J lost 3 bases, and 9 bases lay in between. CDR1 is LGHDT, CDR2 YNNKEL, per germline (reference sequence).

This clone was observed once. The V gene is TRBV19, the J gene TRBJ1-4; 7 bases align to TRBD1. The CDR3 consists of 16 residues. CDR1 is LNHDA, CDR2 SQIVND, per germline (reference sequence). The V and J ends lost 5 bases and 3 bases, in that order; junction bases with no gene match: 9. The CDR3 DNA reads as TGTGCCAGTAGTCCCACAGGGGTCGGAGCTAATGAAAAACTGTTTTTT. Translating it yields CASSPTGVGANEKLFF.

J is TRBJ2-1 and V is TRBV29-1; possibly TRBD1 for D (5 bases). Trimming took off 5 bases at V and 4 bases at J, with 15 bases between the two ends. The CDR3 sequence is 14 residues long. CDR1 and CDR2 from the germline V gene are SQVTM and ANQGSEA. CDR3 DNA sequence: TGCAGCGTTTCCGACAGAGCCCATTACAATGAGCAGTTCTTC. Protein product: CSVSDRAHYNEQFF.

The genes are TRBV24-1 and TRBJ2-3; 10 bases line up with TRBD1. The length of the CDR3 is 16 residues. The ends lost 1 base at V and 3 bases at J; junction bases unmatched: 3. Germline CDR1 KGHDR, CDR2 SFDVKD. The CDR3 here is CATSDFRGQGTDTQYF. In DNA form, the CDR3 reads TGTGCCACCAGTGATTTTAGGGGACAGGGGACAGATACGCAGTATTTT.

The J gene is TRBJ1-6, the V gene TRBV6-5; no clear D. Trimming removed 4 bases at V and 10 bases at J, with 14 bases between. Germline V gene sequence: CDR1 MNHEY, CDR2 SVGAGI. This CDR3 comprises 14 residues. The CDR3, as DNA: TGTGCCAGCAGTTCCTACAGTGATTGGTCACCCCTCCACTTT. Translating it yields CASSSYSDWSPLHF.